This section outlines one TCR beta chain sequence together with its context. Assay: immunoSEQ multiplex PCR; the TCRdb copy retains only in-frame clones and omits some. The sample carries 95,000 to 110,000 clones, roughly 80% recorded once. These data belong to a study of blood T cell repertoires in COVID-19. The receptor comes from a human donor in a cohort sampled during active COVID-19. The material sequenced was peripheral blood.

CDR3 in DNA: TGCGCCAGCAGCCTAGCCCTGGGGACAGGGAGCGTTGCTAACACTGAAGCTTTCTTT. It translates to CASSLALGTGSVANTEAFF. This chain uses TRBV5-1 with TRBJ1-1; 9 bases map to TRBD1. The CDR3 spans 19 residues. V lost 4 bases and J lost 2; bases outside the gene matches: 18. CDR1 is SGHRS and CDR2 is YFSETQ in the germline V gene.